The source of this T cell receptor beta chain is a study of blood T cell repertoires in COVID-19. Study-level background: Samples came from the United States, Italy and Spain, spanning acute and convalescent COVID-19. T cells, B-cell-depleted T cells, or PBMCs supplied cDNA or gDNA.

Enrolled during active infection, Seattle patients were then followed longitudinally. Original processing methods: Quantification of nucleated cells was approximated via reference gene primer amplification. The repertoire was sequenced with immunoSEQ multiplex PCR; TCRdb's copy has only in-frame clones and lacks some. From that table come the V and J calls and clone size; the DNA was used to work out D and trimming. The sample lists more than 200,000 clones, around 86% occurring once. V lost 4 bases, J lost 7 bases, and 13 bases lay in between. The CDR3 length is 14 residues. Germline CDR1 is MNHEY and CDR2 is SMNVEV (reference sequence).

The chain employs TRBV27 and TRBJ1-4; maybe TRBD1 (6 bases). The sequenced material came from peripheral blood. This receptor was identified in a man aged 50 or older with COVID-19, enrolled during active disease. The CDR3 DNA is TGTGCCAGCAGTTCCAGGGGAGGGCTTGAAAAACTGTTTTTT. It specifies CASSSRGGLEKLFF.